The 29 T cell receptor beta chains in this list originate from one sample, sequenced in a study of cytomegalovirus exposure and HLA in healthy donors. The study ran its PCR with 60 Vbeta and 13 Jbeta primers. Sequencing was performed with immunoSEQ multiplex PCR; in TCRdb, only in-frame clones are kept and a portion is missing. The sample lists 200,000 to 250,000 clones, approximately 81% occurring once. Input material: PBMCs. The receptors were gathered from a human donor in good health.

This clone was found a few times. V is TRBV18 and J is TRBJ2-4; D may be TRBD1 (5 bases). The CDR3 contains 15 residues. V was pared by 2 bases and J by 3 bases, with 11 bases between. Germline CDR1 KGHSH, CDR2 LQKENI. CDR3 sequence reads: CASSPAGHDKNIQYF. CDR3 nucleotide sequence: TGTGCCAGCTCACCAGCAGGGCATGACAAAAACATTCAGTACTTC.

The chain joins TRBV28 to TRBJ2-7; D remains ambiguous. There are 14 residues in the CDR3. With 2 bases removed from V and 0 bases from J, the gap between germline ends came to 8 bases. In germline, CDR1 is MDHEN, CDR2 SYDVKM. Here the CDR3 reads CASSLVASSYEQYF. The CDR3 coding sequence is TGTGCCAGCAGTTTAGTGGCCAGCTCCTACGAGCAGTACTTC. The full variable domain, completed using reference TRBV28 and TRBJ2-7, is DVKVTQSSRYLVKRTGEKVFLECVQDMDHENMFWYRQDPGLGLRLIYFSYDVKMKEKGDIPEGYSVSREKKERFSLILESASTNQTSMYLCASSLVASSYEQYFGPGTRLTVT.

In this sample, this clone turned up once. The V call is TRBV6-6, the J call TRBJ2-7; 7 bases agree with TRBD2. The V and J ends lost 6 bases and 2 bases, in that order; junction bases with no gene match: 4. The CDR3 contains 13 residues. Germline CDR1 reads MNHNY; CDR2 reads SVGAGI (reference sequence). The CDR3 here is CASRDGLAYEQYF. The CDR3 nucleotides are TGTGCCAGCAGAGACGGACTAGCCTACGAGCAGTACTTC.

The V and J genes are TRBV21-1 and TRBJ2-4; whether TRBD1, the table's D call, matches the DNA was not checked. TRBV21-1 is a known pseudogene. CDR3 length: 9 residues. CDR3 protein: CASSKAQYF. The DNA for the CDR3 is TGTGCCAGCAGCAAGGCTCAGTACTTC.

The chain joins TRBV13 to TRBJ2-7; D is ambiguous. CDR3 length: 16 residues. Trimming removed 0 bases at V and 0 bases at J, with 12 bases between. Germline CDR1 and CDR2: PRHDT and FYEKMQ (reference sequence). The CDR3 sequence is CASSLGPARNSYEQYF. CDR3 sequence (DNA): TGTGCCAGCAGCTTAGGGCCAGCGAGGAACTCCTACGAGCAGTACTTC. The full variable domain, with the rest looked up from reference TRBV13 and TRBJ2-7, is AAGVIQSPRHLIKEKRETATLKCYPIPRHDTVYWYQQGPGQDPQFLISFYEKMQSDKGSIPDRFSAQQFSDYHSELNMSSLELGDSALYFCASSLGPARNSYEQYFGPGTRLTVT.

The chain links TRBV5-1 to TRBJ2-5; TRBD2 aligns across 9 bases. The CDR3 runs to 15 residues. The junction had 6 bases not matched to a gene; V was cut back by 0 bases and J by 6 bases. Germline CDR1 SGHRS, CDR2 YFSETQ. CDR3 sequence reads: CASSLGLAGIKTQYF. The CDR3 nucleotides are TGCGCCAGCAGCTTGGGGCTAGCGGGAATTAAGACCCAGTACTTC.

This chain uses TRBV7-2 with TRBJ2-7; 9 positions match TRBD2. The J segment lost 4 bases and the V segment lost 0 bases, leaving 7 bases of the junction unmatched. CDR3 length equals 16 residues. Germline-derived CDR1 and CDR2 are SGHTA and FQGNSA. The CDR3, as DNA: TGTGCCAGCAGCTTAGCGAGCTATAGCGGGAGTTACGAGCAGTACTTC. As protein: CASSLASYSGSYEQYF.

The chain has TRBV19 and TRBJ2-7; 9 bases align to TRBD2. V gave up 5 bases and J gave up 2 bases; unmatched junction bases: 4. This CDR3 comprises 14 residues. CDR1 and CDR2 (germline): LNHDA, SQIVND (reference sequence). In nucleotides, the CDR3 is TGTGCCAGTAGTTCGCTAGCGGGGCCCTACGAGCAGTACTTC. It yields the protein CASSSLAGPYEQYF.

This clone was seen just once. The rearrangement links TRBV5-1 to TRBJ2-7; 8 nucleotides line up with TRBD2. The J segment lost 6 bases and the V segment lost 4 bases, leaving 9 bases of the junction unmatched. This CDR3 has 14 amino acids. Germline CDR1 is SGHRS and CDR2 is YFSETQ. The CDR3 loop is CASSTGLDLSEQYF. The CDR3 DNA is TGCGCCAGCAGCACGGGACTAGATCTCTCCGAGCAGTACTTC.

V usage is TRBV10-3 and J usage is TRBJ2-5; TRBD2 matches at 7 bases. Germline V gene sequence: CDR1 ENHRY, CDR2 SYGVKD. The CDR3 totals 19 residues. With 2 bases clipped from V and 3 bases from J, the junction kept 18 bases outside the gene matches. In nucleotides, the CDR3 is TGTGCCATCAGTGAGAAGTTCGGTCCCCTGGGAGGGAGGGAAGAGACCCAGTACTTC. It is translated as CAISEKFGPLGGREETQYF.

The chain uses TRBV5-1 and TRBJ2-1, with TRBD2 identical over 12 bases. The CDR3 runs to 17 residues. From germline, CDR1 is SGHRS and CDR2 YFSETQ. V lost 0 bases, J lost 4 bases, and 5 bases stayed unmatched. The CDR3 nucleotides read TGCGCCAGCAGCTTGGCCGGACTAGCGGGGACTTACAATGAGCAGTTCTTC. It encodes CASSLAGLAGTYNEQFF.

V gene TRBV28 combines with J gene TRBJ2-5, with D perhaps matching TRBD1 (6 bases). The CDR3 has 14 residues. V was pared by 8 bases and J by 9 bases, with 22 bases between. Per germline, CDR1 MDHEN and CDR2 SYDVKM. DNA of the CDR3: TGTGCCAGCTCTCTGGCAGGGGCCCTAGGGGCCCAGTACTTC. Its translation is CASSLAGALGAQYF.

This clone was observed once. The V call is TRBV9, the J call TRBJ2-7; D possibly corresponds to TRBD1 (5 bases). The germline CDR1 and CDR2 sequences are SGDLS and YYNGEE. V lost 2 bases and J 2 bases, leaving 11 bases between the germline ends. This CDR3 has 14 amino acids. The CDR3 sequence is CASSVVDSAYEQYF. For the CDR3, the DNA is TGTGCCAGCAGCGTTGTCGACAGCGCCTACGAGCAGTACTTC.

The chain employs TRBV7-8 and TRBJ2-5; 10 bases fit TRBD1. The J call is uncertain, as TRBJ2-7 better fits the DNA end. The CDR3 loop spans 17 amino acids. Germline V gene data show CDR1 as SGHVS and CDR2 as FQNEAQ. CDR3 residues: CASSFTPGTGVSYEQYF. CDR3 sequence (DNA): TGTGCCAGCAGCTTTACACCCGGGACAGGGGTTTCCTACGAGCAGTACTTC.

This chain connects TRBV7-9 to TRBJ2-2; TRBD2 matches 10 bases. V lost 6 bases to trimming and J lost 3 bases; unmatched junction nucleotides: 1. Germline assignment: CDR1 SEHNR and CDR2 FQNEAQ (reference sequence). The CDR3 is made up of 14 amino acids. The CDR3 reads CASRSGRDTGELFF. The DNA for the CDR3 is TGTGCCAGCAGAAGCGGGAGGGACACCGGGGAGCTGTTTTTT.

CDR3 nucleotide sequence: TGTGCCAACTCGGCGGACAGCAATAATTCACCCCTCCACTTT. Protein sequence: CANSADSNNSPLHF. The V call is TRBV7-9, the J call TRBJ1-6; TRBD1 might be the D (6 bases). V lost 10 bases and J lost 5, with 15 bases in between. This CDR3 region has 14 residues. CDR1 SEHNR and CDR2 FQNEAQ come from the germline V gene (reference sequence).

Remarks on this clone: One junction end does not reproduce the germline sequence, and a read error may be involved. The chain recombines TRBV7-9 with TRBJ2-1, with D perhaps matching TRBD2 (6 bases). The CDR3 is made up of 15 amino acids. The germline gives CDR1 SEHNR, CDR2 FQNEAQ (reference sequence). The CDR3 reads CSSSLGSGAYNEQFF. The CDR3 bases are TGTTCCAGCAGCTTAGGGTCGGGAGCCTACAATGAGCAGTTCTTC. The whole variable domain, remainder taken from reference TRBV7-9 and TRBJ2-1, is DTGVSQNPRHKITKRGQNVTFRCDPISEHNRLYWYRQTLGQGPEFLTYFQNEAQLEKSRLLSDRFSAERPKGSFSTLEIQRTEQGDSAMYLCSSSLGSGAYNEQFFGPGTRLTVL.

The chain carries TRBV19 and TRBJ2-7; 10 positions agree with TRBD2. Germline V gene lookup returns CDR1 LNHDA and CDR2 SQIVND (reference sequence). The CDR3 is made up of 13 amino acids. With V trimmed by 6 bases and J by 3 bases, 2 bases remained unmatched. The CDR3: CASRRTSGYEQYF. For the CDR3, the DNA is TGTGCCAGTAGGAGGACTAGCGGCTACGAGCAGTACTTC.

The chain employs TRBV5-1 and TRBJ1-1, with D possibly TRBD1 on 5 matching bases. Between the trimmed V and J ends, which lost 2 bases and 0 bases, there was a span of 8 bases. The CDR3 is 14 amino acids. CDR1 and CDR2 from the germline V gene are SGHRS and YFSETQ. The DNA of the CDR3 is TGCGCCAGCAGCTTAGACAGTATGAACACTGAAGCTTTCTTT. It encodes CASSLDSMNTEAFF.

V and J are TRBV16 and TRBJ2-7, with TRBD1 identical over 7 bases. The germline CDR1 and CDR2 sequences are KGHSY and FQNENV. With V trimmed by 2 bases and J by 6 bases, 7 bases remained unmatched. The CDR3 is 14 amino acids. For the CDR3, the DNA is TGTGCCAGCAGCCAACAGGGGCAGGGGGTCGAGCAGTACTTC. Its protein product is CASSQQGQGVEQYF.

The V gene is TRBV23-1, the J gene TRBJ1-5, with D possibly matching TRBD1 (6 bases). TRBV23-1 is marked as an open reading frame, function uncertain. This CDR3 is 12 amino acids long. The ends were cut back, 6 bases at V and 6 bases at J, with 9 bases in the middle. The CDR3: CASSQGIQPQHF. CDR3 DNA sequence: TGCGCCAGCAGCCAGGGGATTCAGCCCCAGCATTTT.

The CDR3 sequence: CASSKGLAGHNEQFF. CDR3 DNA sequence: TGTGCCAGTAGTAAAGGACTAGCGGGGCACAATGAGCAGTTCTTC. This chain connects TRBV19 to TRBJ2-1; 12 bases are a match to TRBD2. CDR3 size: 15 residues. The J segment lost 5 bases and the V segment lost 4 bases, leaving 3 bases of the junction unmatched. The germline gives CDR1 LNHDA, CDR2 SQIVND (reference sequence).

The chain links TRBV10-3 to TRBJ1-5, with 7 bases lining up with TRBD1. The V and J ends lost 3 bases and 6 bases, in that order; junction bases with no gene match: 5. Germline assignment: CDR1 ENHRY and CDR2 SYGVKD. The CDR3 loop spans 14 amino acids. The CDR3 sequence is CAISEGGGGQPQHF. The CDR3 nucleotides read TGTGCCATCAGTGAAGGGGGCGGAGGTCAGCCCCAGCATTTT.

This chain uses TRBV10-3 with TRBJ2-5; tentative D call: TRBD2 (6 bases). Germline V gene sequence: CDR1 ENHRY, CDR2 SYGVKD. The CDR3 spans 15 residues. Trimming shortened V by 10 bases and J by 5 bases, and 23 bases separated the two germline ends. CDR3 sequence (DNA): TGTGCCACCCGGGGAGGTGGGGTGGGGGAGGAGACCCAGTACTTC. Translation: CATRGGGVGEETQYF.

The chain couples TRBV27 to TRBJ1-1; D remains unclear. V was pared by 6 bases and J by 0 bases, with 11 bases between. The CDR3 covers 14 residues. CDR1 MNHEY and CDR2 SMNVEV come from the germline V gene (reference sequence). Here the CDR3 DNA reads TGTGCCAGCAGGGAGGCTTTCATGAACACTGAAGCTTTCTTT. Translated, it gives CASREAFMNTEAFF.

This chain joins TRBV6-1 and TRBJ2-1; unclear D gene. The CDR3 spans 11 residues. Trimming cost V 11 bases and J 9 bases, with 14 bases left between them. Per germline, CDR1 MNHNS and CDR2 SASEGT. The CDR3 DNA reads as TGTGCCCACGATCGGGTGGGTGAGCAGTTCTTC. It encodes CAHDRVGEQFF.

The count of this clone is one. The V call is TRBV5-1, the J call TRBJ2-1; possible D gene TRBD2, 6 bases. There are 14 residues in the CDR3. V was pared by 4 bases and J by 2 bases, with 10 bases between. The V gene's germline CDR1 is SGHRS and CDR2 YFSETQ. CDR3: CASSGGIPYNEQFF. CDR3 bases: TGCGCCAGCAGCGGCGGGATCCCCTACAATGAGCAGTTCTTC.

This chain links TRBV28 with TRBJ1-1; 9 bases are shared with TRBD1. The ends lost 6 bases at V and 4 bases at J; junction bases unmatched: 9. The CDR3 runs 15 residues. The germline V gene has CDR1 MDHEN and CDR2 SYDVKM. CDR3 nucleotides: TGTGCCAGCAGCGCTACCGGACAGGGGCGCACTGAAGCTTTCTTT. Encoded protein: CASSATGQGRTEAFF. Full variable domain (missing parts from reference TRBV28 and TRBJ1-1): DVKVTQSSRYLVKRTGEKVFLECVQDMDHENMFWYRQDPGLGLRLIYFSYDVKMKEKGDIPEGYSVSREKKERFSLILESASTNQTSMYLCASSATGQGRTEAFFGQGTRLTVV.

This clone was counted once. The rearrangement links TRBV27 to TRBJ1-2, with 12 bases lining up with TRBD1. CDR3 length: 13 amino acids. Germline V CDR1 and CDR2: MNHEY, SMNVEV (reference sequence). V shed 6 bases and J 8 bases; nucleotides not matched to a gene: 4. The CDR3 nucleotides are TGTGCCAGCAGGGGACAGGGGGCTGGCGGCTACACCTTC. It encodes CASRGQGAGGYTF.